This T cell receptor (beta chain) derives from a study of early T cells in non-severe SARS-CoV-2 infection. About the research overall: Chains were not paired, and sequencing was done on bulk RNA from unsorted whole blood.

Germline lookup yields CDR1 SGHNT and CDR2 YYREEE (reference sequence). CDR3 length: 15 residues. Trimming pared 4 bases from V and 4 bases from J, leaving 16 bases between. This clonotype was found many times. TCRdb processed the 5' RACE reads anew with MiXCR; each CDR3 protein has one entry. The sample lists 55,000 to 85,000 distinct CDR3 sequences; 8% to 10% were seen once. Here the sequenced sample was whole blood, taken at baseline. V and J are TRBV5-4 and TRBJ2-3; tentatively, D is TRBD2 (6 bases). This receptor was taken from an adult who was a healthcare worker with PCR-confirmed SARS-CoV-2 infection or an uninfected control (not recorded which). This CDR3 is CASSAGERAADTQYF. DNA of the CDR3: TGTGCCAGCAGCGCTGGTGAGCGGGCGGCAGATACGCAGTATTTT. Drawing the rest from reference TRBV5-4 and TRBJ2-3, the complete variable domain is ETGVTQSPTHLIKTRGQQVTLRCSSQSGHNTVSWYQQALGQGPQFIFQYYREEENGRGNFPPRFSGLQFPNYSSELNVNALELDDSALYLCASSAGERAADTQYFGPGTRLTVL.